The clone carrying this TCR beta chain was found a few times. What it binds is unknown. With 8 bases removed from V and 0 bases from J, the gap between germline ends came to 11 bases. The CDR3 sequence is 14 residues long. Germline CDR1 reads MNHNS; CDR2 reads SASEGT. The data were obtained in a study of identical twins. Study-level results: In zero-insertion analyses, partial confounding could arise from invariant MAIT and iNKT cells. Insertions ran lower in abundant cord blood beta clonotypes, though not in memory repertoires.

MiXCR, run by TCRdb on the 5' RACE reads, gives a single entry per CDR3 protein. The sample has hundreds of thousands of distinct CDR3 sequences, about 7.6% seen once; the top ten hold about 1.6%. The sample also formed part of further work on yellow fever vaccine responses in identical twins.

The origin of this receptor is a young woman in good health. The sample was PBMCs. The chain links TRBV6-1 to TRBJ2-4; no definite D call. The chain's CDR3 is CASDDSLAKNIQYF. In DNA form, the CDR3 reads TGTGCCAGCGACGACTCACTAGCCAAAAACATTCAGTACTTC.